This is a list of T cell receptor beta chains from one sample in a study of blood T cells in healthy people across ages. One entry per CDR3 protein results from TCRdb running MiXCR on the 5' RACE reads. The table has about 1 million distinct CDR3 sequences, 35% to 55% seen once. Source material: blood. Receptors were obtained from a woman in her sixties in good health. Each CDR3 is given with its conserved first and last residue. The D gene is left open where the match is weak. The listing skips clone size in some rows; elsewhere it reads once, few, many or a size class.

>TRBV19|NA|TRBJ1-2|few
CASSPDTSYGYTF
TGTGCCAGTAGTCCGGACACCAGCTATGGCTACACCTTC
>TRBV30|TRBD2|TRBJ2-3|NA
CAWSGWRTSGSDTQYF
TGTGCCTGGAGTGGGTGGAGGACTAGCGGGAGTGATACGCAGTATTTT
>TRBV19|NA|TRBJ2-1|NA
CASSIQQTSSYNEQFF
TGTGCCAGTAGTATTCAGCAGACATCCTCCTACAATGAGCAGTTCTTC
>TRBV28|NA|TRBJ2-3|NA
CACSSPSGLTDTQYF
TGTGCCTGCAGTTCCCCCAGCGGTCTCACAGATACGCAGTATTTT
>TRBV20-1|NA|TRBJ2-7|NA
CSAAGWNSYEQYF
TGCAGTGCTGCGGGATGGAACTCCTACGAGCAGTACTTC
>TRBV6-2/TRBV6-3|NA|TRBJ2-7|few
CASSTSRPNYEQYF
TGTGCCAGCAGTACCTCGAGACCAAACTACGAGCAGTACTTC
>TRBV5-1|NA|TRBJ2-4|NA
CASSLDMGLAKNIQYF
TGCGCCAGCAGCTTGGATATGGGGCTAGCCAAAAACATTCAGTACTTC
>TRBV24-1|TRBD2|TRBJ2-1|few
CATSRLAGEEEGSYNEQFF
TGTGCCACCAGCCGACTAGCGGGAGAGGAAGAAGGGTCCTACAATGAGCAGTTCTTC
>TRBV18|NA|TRBJ2-1|NA
CASSPTRTYNEQFF
TGTGCCAGCTCACCGACTAGAACCTACAATGAGCAGTTCTTC
>TRBV9|NA|TRBJ1-2|NA
CASSVGSSPLSYTF
TGTGCCAGCAGCGTAGGGAGCAGCCCTCTGAGCTACACCTTC
>TRBV27|NA|TRBJ2-5|few
CATMREFPQETQYF
TGTGCGACCATGAGGGAGTTCCCACAAGAGACCCAGTACTTC
>TRBV10-3|TRBD1|TRBJ1-1|NA
CAISEPQGARNTEAFF
TGTGCCATCAGTGAGCCACAGGGGGCAAGGAACACTGAAGCTTTCTTT
>TRBV12-3/TRBV12-4|TRBD1|TRBJ1-2|NA
CASSFQGASGYTF
TGTGCCAGCAGTTTCCAGGGGGCGAGTGGCTACACCTTC
>TRBV20-1|NA|TRBJ1-2|NA
CSARLGANYGYTF
TGCAGTGCTAGACTGGGAGCTAACTATGGCTACACCTTC
>TRBV6-5|NA|TRBJ2-2|NA
CASSYASGELFF
TGTGCCAGCAGTTACGCTAGCGGGGAGCTGTTTTTT
>TRBV2|TRBD1|TRBJ2-1|few
CASSEGDSSYNEQFF
TGTGCCAGCAGCGAGGGGGACAGCTCCTACAATGAGCAGTTCTTC
>TRBV3-1|NA|TRBJ1-2|few
CASSQDFTDYGYTF
TGTGCCAGCAGCCAAGATTTCACCGACTATGGCTACACCTTC
>TRBV5-1|TRBD1|TRBJ2-1|NA
CASSQRQGFYNEQFF
TGCGCCAGCAGCCAGAGACAGGGGTTTTACAATGAGCAGTTCTTC
>TRBV28|TRBD1|TRBJ1-1|once
CASSEQGASTEAFF
TGTGCCAGCAGCGAACAGGGGGCGAGCACTGAAGCTTTCTTT
>TRBV7-9|NA|TRBJ1-2|NA
CASSPPTTGYTF
TGTGCCAGCAGCCCCCCCACAACGGGCTACACCTTC
>TRBV5-1|NA|TRBJ2-6|NA
CASSLKGEAGANVLTF
TGCGCCAGCAGCTTGAAGGGAGAGGCTGGGGCCAACGTCCTGACTTTC
>TRBV12-3/TRBV12-4|NA|TRBJ2-1|NA
CASSLVRGPDNEQFF
TGTGCCAGCAGTTTAGTTCGGGGGCCCGACAATGAGCAGTTCTTC
>TRBV20-1|TRBD2|TRBJ2-1|many
CSVPTSGRINEQFF
TGCAGTGTTCCTACTAGCGGGAGGATTAATGAGCAGTTCTTC
>TRBV6-5|NA|TRBJ1-4|NA
CASSTNAGTTNEKLFF
TGTGCCAGCAGTACCAACGCAGGGACAACTAATGAAAAACTGTTTTTT
>TRBV20-1|NA|TRBJ2-5|NA
CSTLGQQETQYF
TGCAGCACGCTAGGGCAGCAAGAGACCCAGTACTTC
>TRBV14|NA|TRBJ2-5|NA
CASSPPPHREQETQYF
TGTGCCAGCAGCCCTCCCCCCCATAGGGAGCAAGAGACCCAGTACTTC
>TRBV20-1|NA|TRBJ2-7|few
CSAREDSRMSYEQYF
TGCAGTGCTAGAGAGGACAGTCGGATGTCCTACGAGCAGTACTTC
>TRBV2|NA|TRBJ2-6|NA
CASRAKSGTALTGANVLTF
TGTGCCAGCCGAGCTAAGAGCGGGACAGCCCTCACTGGGGCCAACGTCCTGACTTTC
>TRBV28|TRBD2|TRBJ2-5|few
CASSSLAGGPQETQYF
TGTGCCAGCAGTTCCTTAGCGGGAGGGCCGCAAGAGACCCAGTACTTC
>TRBV21-1|NA|TRBJ2-1|NA
CASSKVTGVEQFF
TGTGCCAGCAGCAAAGTGACGGGAGTTGAGCAGTTCTTC
>TRBV10-3|TRBD2|TRBJ2-1|few
CAISPGGGNEQFF
TGTGCCATCAGTCCCGGGGGGGGCAATGAGCAGTTCTTC
>TRBV28|NA|TRBJ2-7|NA
CASSFTLNEQYF
TGTGCCAGCAGTTTTACCCTAAACGAGCAGTACTTC
>TRBV29-1|TRBD1|TRBJ1-2|NA
CSVDEIFGTGIVGGYTF
TGCAGCGTTGACGAGATTTTCGGGACAGGGATCGTCGGCGGCTACACCTTC
>TRBV5-1|TRBD2|TRBJ2-3|NA
CASSFGTAGLAGTDTQYF
TGCGCCAGCAGCTTCGGTACCGCCGGACTAGCGGGCACAGATACGCAGTATTTT
>TRBV6-5|NA|TRBJ2-5|few
CASSYLGDETQYF
TGTGCCAGCAGTTATTTGGGGGACGAGACCCAGTACTTC
>TRBV7-9|NA|TRBJ2-7|NA
CASSLGDGDTPYEQYF
TGTGCCAGCAGCTTAGGAGACGGAGACACTCCCTACGAGCAGTACTTC
>TRBV27|NA|TRBJ1-5|NA
CASKLDSNQPQHF
TGTGCCAGCAAGTTGGATAGCAATCAGCCCCAGCATTTT
>TRBV6-2/TRBV6-3|NA|TRBJ2-1|few
CASSTRTEREYNEQFF
TGTGCCAGCAGCACGCGGACAGAAAGAGAATATAATGAGCAGTTCTTC
>TRBV5-1|TRBD2|TRBJ2-1|NA
CASSLRGLLAGDSYNEQFF
TGCGCCAGCAGCTTGAGGGGCCTCCTAGCGGGGGACTCCTACAATGAGCAGTTCTTC
>TRBV4-1|TRBD1|TRBJ2-7|NA
CASSQVAAGQGKGEQYF
TGCGCCAGCAGCCAAGTTGCCGCGGGACAGGGGAAGGGCGAGCAGTACTTC
>TRBV28|NA|TRBJ1-5|once
CASKYSCPDNQPQHF
TGTGCCAGCAAATACAGCTGTCCCGACAATCAGCCCCAGCATTTT
>TRBV27|NA|TRBJ2-7|NA
CASILTALSYEQYF
TGTGCCAGCATTTTGACAGCCCTTTCCTACGAGCAGTACTTC
>TRBV12-3/TRBV12-4|TRBD2|TRBJ2-1|NA
CASSLRLAGADEQFF
TGTGCCAGCAGTTTGAGGCTAGCGGGTGCAGATGAGCAGTTCTTC
>TRBV11-2|NA|TRBJ2-5|few
CASSPDRRETQYF
TGTGCCAGCAGTCCGGACAGAAGGGAGACCCAGTACTTC
>TRBV10-2|NA|TRBJ2-1|NA
CASSDTGRADEQFF
TGCGCCAGCAGTGACACAGGGAGGGCGGATGAGCAGTTCTTC
>TRBV27|NA|TRBJ1-6|NA
CASSWSRGRGNSPLHF
TGTGCCAGCAGTTGGAGTCGGGGACGAGGGAATTCACCCCTCCACTTT
>TRBV4-1|NA|TRBJ2-4|NA
CASRQEGVNLKNIQYF
TGCGCCAGCAGACAAGAAGGAGTCAATCTAAAAAACATTCAGTACTTC
>TRBV3-1|TRBD2|TRBJ2-1|NA
CASSQGATSGRNEQFF
TGTGCCAGCAGCCAAGGTGCGACTAGCGGAAGGAATGAGCAGTTCTTC
>TRBV6-6|NA|TRBJ2-1|NA
CASSISAGDEQFF
TGTGCCAGCAGCATTAGCGCAGGAGATGAGCAGTTCTTC
>TRBV28|TRBD1|TRBJ1-2|NA
CASSAGTGSYGHTF
TGTGCCAGCAGCGCCGGGACAGGGTCGTATGGCCACACCTTC